This T cell receptor beta chain was identified during a study of cytomegalovirus exposure and HLA in healthy donors. Overall study findings and caveats: The classifier reportedly diagnosed cytomegalovirus status with high sensitivity and specificity.

Germline V lookup: CDR1 SGHRS, CDR2 YFSETQ. The CDR3 extends over 16 amino acids. Trimming removed 3 bases from V and 5 bases from J; junction bases left unmatched: 10. PCR primers comprised 60 Vbeta and 13 Jbeta primers. Assay used: immunoSEQ multiplex PCR; TCRdb lists only in-frame clones, some missing. Of some 170,000 clones in the sample, 81% were seen once. Regarding this clone: Its antigen remains unidentified.

This rearrangement joins TRBV5-1 to TRBJ1-1; TRBD1 aligns across 10 bases. Input material: PBMCs. The sequence was collected from a woman between 18 and 30 years old in good health and CMV-seropositive. The CDR3 loop reads CASSSGGSGQGTEAFF. CDR3 DNA: TGCGCCAGCAGCTCCGGGGGGTCGGGACAGGGGACTGAAGCTTTCTTT.